This T cell receptor beta chain derives from a study of cytotoxic CD8 clonotypes in ibrutinib-treated CLL. As for the study in general: The patients comprised more than ten relapsed/refractory and approximately 16 treatment-naive cases, around 17 IGHV unmutated. The response samples were taken once patients had been treated for a median of about 12 months, range 6 to 36. Samples averaged roughly 260,000 productive templates and more than 85,000 productive rearrangements.

The germline gives CDR1 SGDLS, CDR2 YYNGEE. Trimming took 0 bases from V and 5 from J; bases not matched to a gene: 5. The CDR3 is made up of 16 amino acids. Study results and caveats: Patients showed higher baseline clonality than age-matched healthy donors, and it tracked circulating CD8+ T-cell counts.

Note on this clone: Antigen unknown.

Sequencing used immunoSEQ multiplex PCR; TCRdb keeps in-frame clones, though not all of them. Among roughly 170,000 clones listed, around 80% were seen once. V usage is TRBV9 and J usage is TRBJ2-7; 13 nucleotides agree with TRBD2. Specimen: PBMCs, collected after 24 months of ibrutinib treatment. This clonotype originated in a human donor with chronic lymphocytic leukemia. The CDR3 bases are TGTGCCAGCAGCGTAGTAGGGACTAGCGGGAACCACGAGCAGTACTTC. This codes for CASSVVGTSGNHEQYF.